A single sample gave rise to the 32 T cell receptor beta chains below, sequenced in a study of blood T cell repertoires in COVID-19. Sequencing used immunoSEQ multiplex PCR; TCRdb keeps in-frame clones, though not all of them. Among approximately 200,000 clones, more than 75% were seen once, and the ten largest hold approximately 7.3%. Material: PBMCs or T cells enriched from blood (not recorded which). All receptors come from a man aged 25 to 40 in a cohort exposed to, infected with or recovered from COVID-19 (not recorded which).

This clone was seen just once. The junction differs from germline at one of its ends, possibly a read error. This sequence joins TRBV9 and TRBJ2-1; TRBD1 matches at 10 bases. This CDR3 comprises 16 residues. Per germline, CDR1 SGDLS and CDR2 YYNGEE. The CDR3 sequence is CASSVGGQGTYTEQFF. CDR3 bases: TGTGCCAGCAGCGTAGGGGGACAGGGGACCTACACTGAGCAGTTCTTC. The full variable domain, rest sourced from reference TRBV9 and TRBJ2-1, is DSGVTQTPKHLITATGQRVTLRCSPRSGDLSVYWYQQSLDQGLQFLIQYYNGEERAKGNILERFSAQQFPDLHSELNLSSLELGDSALYFCASSVGGQGTYTEQFFGPGTRLTVL.

The V call is TRBV29-1, the J call TRBJ1-1; D is ambiguous. The CDR3 length is 14 residues. The germline V and J ends were trimmed by 4 bases and 0 bases, with 12 bases remaining between them. Germline V gene data show CDR1 as SQVTM and CDR2 as ANQGSEA. CDR3 sequence reads: CSVASHTMNTEAFF. Written as DNA, the CDR3 is TGCAGCGTTGCCAGTCACACCATGAACACTGAAGCTTTCTTT.

This clone was observed a few times. V usage is TRBV2 and J usage is TRBJ1-4; TRBD1 matches at 7 bases. CDR1 is SNHLY, CDR2 FYNNEI, per germline. The CDR3 loop spans 15 amino acids. Trimming removed 5 bases from V and 0 bases from J; junction bases left unmatched: 3. The CDR3 nucleotides are TGTGCCAGCAGTACCGGGACAGCAACTAATGAAAAACTGTTTTTT. This translates into CASSTGTATNEKLFF.

The chain links TRBV11-1 to TRBJ1-1; D not certain. CDR3 length: 14 amino acids. The germline V and J ends were trimmed by 7 bases and 4 bases, with 16 bases remaining between them. Germline lookup yields CDR1 SGHAT and CDR2 FQDESV (reference sequence). CDR3 nucleotides: TGTGCCAGCACCCCAAGTCAGTACCGCACTGAAGCTTTCTTT. Translated: CASTPSQYRTEAFF.

The chain links TRBV5-4 to TRBJ2-7; TRBD2 matches at 11 bases. After removal of 0 bases from V and 0 bases from J, the junction contained 2 bases not matched to a gene. Germline CDR1 reads SGHNT; CDR2 reads YYREEE (reference sequence). CDR3 length: 16 amino acids. CDR3 amino acids: CASSLGLAGNSYEQYF. DNA for the CDR3: TGTGCCAGCAGCTTGGGACTAGCGGGAAACTCCTACGAGCAGTACTTC.

The rearrangement links TRBV6-4 to TRBJ2-1; D is perhaps TRBD2 (5 bases). V gave up 0 bases and J gave up 6 bases, with 18 bases separating them. The germline CDR1 and CDR2 sequences are MRHNA and SNTAGT. The CDR3 runs to 17 residues. In DNA form, the CDR3 reads TGTGCCAGCAGTGACTCGTTTAGAGGGAACACCGCCAATGAGCAGTTCTTC. It encodes CASSDSFRGNTANEQFF.

The V and J genes are TRBV13 and TRBJ2-3, with D hard to call. This CDR3 comprises 14 residues. With 2 bases removed from V and 4 bases from J, the gap between germline ends came to 10 bases. Germline-derived CDR1 and CDR2 are PRHDT and FYEKMQ (reference sequence). CDR3 in DNA: TGTGCCAGCAGCTTACTCCGGCGGCCAGATACGCAGTATTTT. Translation: CASSLLRRPDTQYF.

The chain recombines TRBV27 with TRBJ2-5; D is unresolved. Looked up from germline, CDR1 is MNHEY and CDR2 is SMNVEV (reference sequence). Trimming took off 4 bases at V and 0 bases at J, with 9 bases between the two ends. This CDR3 region has 14 residues. This chain's CDR3 is CASSSPMYQETQYF. The CDR3 region has the DNA TGTGCCAGCAGTTCGCCTATGTACCAAGAGACCCAGTACTTC.

The chain is built from TRBV19 and TRBJ2-7; TRBD1 might be the D (6 bases). The CDR3 is 15 amino acids. Germline CDR1 is LNHDA and CDR2 is SQIVND (reference sequence). The V end was cut by 6 bases, the J end by 0 bases, with 15 bases between. CDR3 in amino acids: CASRPAGAFSYEQYF. The CDR3, as DNA: TGTGCCAGTAGGCCCGCAGGGGCCTTCTCCTACGAGCAGTACTTC.

The rearrangement uses TRBV19 and TRBJ2-1; 13 bases are a match to TRBD2. CDR1 is LNHDA and CDR2 is SQIVND in the germline V gene (reference sequence). CDR3 length: 15 residues. V was pared by 10 bases and J by 1 base, with 4 bases of the junction left unmatched. The CDR3 spells CATKTSGGSYNEQFF. DNA for the CDR3: TGTGCCACCAAGACTAGCGGGGGGTCCTACAATGAGCAGTTCTTC.

The chain joins TRBV5-6 to TRBJ1-2; 7 positions agree with TRBD1. The CDR3 is 12 residues long. V gave up 5 bases and J gave up 9 bases; unmatched junction bases: 7. Germline loops: CDR1 SGHDT, CDR2 YYEEEE. In DNA form, the CDR3 reads TGTGCCAGCAGGCGTGACAGGGTCAGCTACACCTTC. It is translated as CASRRDRVSYTF.

V is TRBV7-2 and J is TRBJ2-3; 7 bases agree with TRBD2. Germline CDR1 reads SGHTA; CDR2 reads FQGNSA. J lost 5 bases, V lost 3 bases, and 11 bases had no gene match. The CDR3 is 16 residues long. The CDR3 DNA sequence: TGTGCCAGCAGCTTCAATCGGGCGGGAGAAAGAGATACGCAGTATTTT. Translation: CASSFNRAGERDTQYF.

The chain uses TRBV28 and TRBJ2-1; D gene unclear. Germline V gives CDR1 MDHEN, CDR2 SYDVKM. The CDR3 loop spans 12 amino acids. V was trimmed by 2 bases and J by 6 bases, leaving 5 bases between them. CDR3 nucleotides: TGTGCCAGCAGTTTAATCATCAATGAGCAGTTCTTC. Its protein product is CASSLIINEQFF.

This chain joins TRBV24-1 and TRBJ1-2; 10 nucleotides line up with TRBD1. The germline V gene has CDR1 KGHDR and CDR2 SFDVKD. The J segment lost 4 bases and the V segment lost 9 bases, leaving 4 bases of the junction unmatched. The CDR3 is made up of 13 amino acids. Written as DNA, the CDR3 is TGTGCCACCGGGACAGGGGATTTCTATGGCTACACCTTC. Its translation: CATGTGDFYGYTF.

This clone was counted a single time. This rearrangement joins TRBV7-9 to TRBJ1-1; 8 nucleotides align to TRBD1. Germline loops: CDR1 SEHNR, CDR2 FQNEAQ (reference sequence). V dropped 2 bases and J dropped 5; count of bases not matched to a gene: 1. The CDR3 loop spans 13 amino acids. Written as DNA, the CDR3 is TGTGCCAGCAGCTTACGGGACAGGACTGAAGCTTTCTTT. Translated: CASSLRDRTEAFF.

Note on this clone: Because the CDR3's place on the DNA is in doubt, the DNA is left out and the CDR3 is given as listed by TCRdb. The chain joins TRBV24-1 to TRBJ1-4; TRBD1 was called by the table and not checked on the DNA. Germline CDR1 and CDR2: KGHDR and SFDVKD. Counting both end residues, the CDR3 totals 15 amino acids. The CDR3 here is CATSVFWQGDEKLFF.

The chain is built from TRBV11-2 and TRBJ1-1, with D perhaps TRBD1 (5 bases). CDR3 length: 12 amino acids. Trimming took 5 bases from V and 8 from J, leaving 12 bases between them. Germline CDR1 reads SGHAT; CDR2 reads FQNNGV. This chain's CDR3 is CASSRGTIEAFF. The CDR3 nucleotides read TGTGCCAGCAGCCGGGGGACTATCGAAGCTTTCTTT.

CDR3 sequence reads: CSVKNMGNQPQHF. In nucleotides, the CDR3 is TGCAGCGTGAAAAACATGGGCAATCAGCCCCAGCATTTT. The rearrangement joins TRBV29-1 to TRBJ1-5; D gene uncertain. Per the germline V gene, CDR1 is SQVTM and CDR2 is ANQGSEA. V lost 6 bases, J lost 2 bases, and 11 bases lay in between. CDR3 size: 13 residues.

The J gene is TRBJ2-7, the V gene TRBV5-5, with 9 bases fitting TRBD1. Per germline, CDR1 SGHKS and CDR2 YYEKEE (reference sequence). The CDR3 has 13 amino acids. J lost 7 bases, V lost 3 bases, and 5 bases had no gene match. The CDR3 DNA reads as TGTGCCAGCAGCTCAGGACAGGGGTGGGAGCAGTACTTC. Protein: CASSSGQGWEQYF.

The CDR3 reads CASGTLGTLTDTQYF. For the CDR3, the DNA is TGTGCCAGCGGGACTTTGGGGACCCTCACAGATACGCAGTATTTT. V usage is TRBV5-5 and J usage is TRBJ2-3; possible D gene TRBD2, 6 bases. Germline CDR1 reads SGHKS; CDR2 reads YYEKEE (reference sequence). V dropped 7 bases and J dropped 2 bases, with 17 bases sitting between them. This CDR3 contains 15 residues.

The rearrangement uses TRBV18 and TRBJ2-1; 8 bases fit TRBD2. The germline gives CDR1 KGHSH, CDR2 LQKENI. This CDR3 spans 15 amino acids. After removal of 0 bases from V and 5 bases from J, the junction contained 3 bases not matched to a gene. In nucleotides, the CDR3 is TGTGCCAGCTCACCACCTACTAGCGGAAACAATGAGCAGTTCTTC. Translation: CASSPPTSGNNEQFF.

The genes are TRBV7-9 and TRBJ2-3, with a possible D match to TRBD1 (5 bases). CDR3 length equals 16 residues. The germline V and J ends were trimmed by 5 bases and 2 bases, with 17 bases remaining between them. Germline assignment: CDR1 SEHNR and CDR2 FQNEAQ (reference sequence). CDR3 coding DNA: TGTGCCAGCAGCGCCGGAATGGGGCGGCTCACAGATACGCAGTATTTT. Amino acids: CASSAGMGRLTDTQYF.

The chain couples TRBV11-2 to TRBJ1-6; D is unclear. CDR1 and CDR2 (germline): SGHAT, FQNNGV. V lost 5 bases and J 10 bases, leaving 18 bases between the germline ends. The CDR3 sequence is 15 residues long. CDR3 DNA: TGTGCCAGCAGCCCCGAGGCCACCCTAAGGTCACCCCTCCACTTT. Translated, it gives CASSPEATLRSPLHF.

The chain is built from TRBV6-2 or TRBV6-3 and TRBJ1-2, with 7 nucleotides matching TRBD1. Germline lookup yields CDR1 MNHEY and CDR2 SVGEGT. Trimming at V came to 6 bases and at J to 6 bases, leaving 7 bases not matched to a gene. The length of the CDR3 is 13 residues. CDR3 residues: CASSPLQGNGYTF. CDR3 nucleotide sequence: TGTGCCAGCAGCCCTCTACAGGGGAATGGCTACACCTTC.

The chain combines TRBV9 with TRBJ2-7, with 7 bases that match TRBD1. Germline CDR1 and CDR2: SGDLS and YYNGEE. CDR3 size: 14 residues. J gave up 3 bases and V 2 bases, and 5 bases lay outside the gene matches. The CDR3 nucleotides read TGTGCCAGCAGCGTCGGAGACAGGGTCTACGAGCAGTACTTC. The encoded protein is CASSVGDRVYEQYF.

This sequence joins TRBV10-3 and TRBJ2-2, with a weak D call TRBD1 (6 bases). This CDR3 has 14 amino acids. Trimming removed 0 bases from V and 5 bases from J, with 7 bases in between. Per the germline V gene, CDR1 is ENHRY and CDR2 is SYGVKD. CDR3 region: CAISESTGTGELFF. In DNA form, the CDR3 reads TGTGCCATCAGTGAGTCGACAGGAACCGGGGAGCTGTTTTTT.

The J gene is TRBJ2-7, the V gene TRBV5-1; 7 bases line up with TRBD2. Germline V gives CDR1 SGHRS, CDR2 YFSETQ. The CDR3 is 15 residues long. V gave up 3 bases and J gave up 4 bases; unmatched junction bases: 10. In DNA form, the CDR3 reads TGCGCCAGCAGCTACGCGGGAGAGAGTCATTACGAGCAGTACTTC. Translated, it gives CASSYAGESHYEQYF.

This clone was seen just once. The chain has TRBV19 and TRBJ1-6, with D unclear. V lost 8 bases, J lost 10 bases, and 18 bases lay in between. CDR1 LNHDA and CDR2 SQIVND come from the germline V gene (reference sequence). The CDR3 extends over 14 amino acids. DNA of the CDR3: TGTGCCAGTGGACTCCTACTTTCGGAGTCACCCCTCCACTTT. This translates into CASGLLLSESPLHF.

Concerning this clone itself: A read error may account for a junction end that differs from germline. The chain uses TRBV7-7 and TRBJ2-3, with D tentatively TRBD2 (6 bases). Germline V gene data show CDR1 as SSHAT and CDR2 as FNYEAQ (reference sequence). The CDR3 loop spans 13 amino acids. DNA for the CDR3: TGTGCTAGCAGCCCCGGGACTACAGATACGCAGTATTTT. Protein: CASSPGTTDTQYF.

This sequence joins TRBV4-1 and TRBJ2-5, with 8 bases that match TRBD1. Looked up from germline, CDR1 is MGHRA and CDR2 is YSYEKL. Trimming removed 5 bases from V and 1 base from J; junction bases left unmatched: 9. The CDR3 consists of 16 residues. The CDR3, as DNA: TGCGCCAGCAGCGCACAGGGGGGCGCAGGCCAAGAGACCCAGTACTTC. Translated: CASSAQGGAGQETQYF.

The J gene is TRBJ1-2, the V gene TRBV6-5; perhaps TRBD1 as D (5 bases). CDR3 length: 15 amino acids. V gave up 8 bases and J gave up 0 bases, with 16 bases separating them. Germline V CDR1 and CDR2: MNHEY, SVGAGI. The CDR3 reads CASGWGDRANYGYTF. The CDR3 bases are TGTGCCAGCGGCTGGGGTGACAGAGCTAACTATGGCTACACCTTC.

The chain employs TRBV29-1 and TRBJ1-5; TRBD1 agrees at 7 bases. From germline, CDR1 is SQVTM and CDR2 ANQGSEA. Trimming removed 7 bases from V and 1 base from J; junction bases left unmatched: 10. This CDR3 comprises 15 residues. The CDR3, as DNA: TGCAGCGCATCACAGGGGTCGGGGAGCAATCAGCCCCAGCATTTT. It encodes CSASQGSGSNQPQHF.